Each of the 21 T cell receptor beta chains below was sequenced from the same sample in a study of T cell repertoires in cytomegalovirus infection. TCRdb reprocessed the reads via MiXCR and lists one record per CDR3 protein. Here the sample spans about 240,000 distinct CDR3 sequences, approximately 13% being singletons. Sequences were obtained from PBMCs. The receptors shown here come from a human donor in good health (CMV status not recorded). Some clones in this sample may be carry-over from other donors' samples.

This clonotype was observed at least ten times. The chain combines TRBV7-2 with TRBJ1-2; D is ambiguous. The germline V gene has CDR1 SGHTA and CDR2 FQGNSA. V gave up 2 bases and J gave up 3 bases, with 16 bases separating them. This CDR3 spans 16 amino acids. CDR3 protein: CASSLSGATRYYGYTF. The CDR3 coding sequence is TGTGCCAGCAGCTTATCGGGAGCCACACGATACTATGGCTACACCTTC. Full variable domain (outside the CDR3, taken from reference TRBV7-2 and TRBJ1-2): GAGVSQSPSNKVTEKGKDVELRCDPISGHTALYWYRQSLGQGLEFLIYFQGNSAPDKSGLPSDRFSAERTGGSVSTLTIQRTQQEDSAVYLCASSLSGATRYYGYTFGSGTRLTVV.

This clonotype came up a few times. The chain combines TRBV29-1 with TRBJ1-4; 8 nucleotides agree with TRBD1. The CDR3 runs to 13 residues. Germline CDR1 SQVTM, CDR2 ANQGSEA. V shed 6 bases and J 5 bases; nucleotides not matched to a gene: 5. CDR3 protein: CSVIGTGNEKLFF. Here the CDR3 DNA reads TGCAGCGTCATAGGGACAGGAAATGAAAAACTGTTTTTT.

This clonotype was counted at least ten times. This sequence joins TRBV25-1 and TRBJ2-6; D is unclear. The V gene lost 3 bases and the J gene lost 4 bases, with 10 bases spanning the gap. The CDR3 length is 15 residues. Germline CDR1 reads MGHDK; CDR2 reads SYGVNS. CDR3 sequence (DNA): TGTGCCAGCAGTGACAGGTTCGCAGGGGCCAACGTCCTGACTTTC. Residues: CASSDRFAGANVLTF.

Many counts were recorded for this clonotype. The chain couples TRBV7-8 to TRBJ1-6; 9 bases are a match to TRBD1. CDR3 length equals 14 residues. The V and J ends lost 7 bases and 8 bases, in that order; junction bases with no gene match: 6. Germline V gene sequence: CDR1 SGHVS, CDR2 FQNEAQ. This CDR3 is CASNPRQGDSPLHF. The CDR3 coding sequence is TGTGCCAGCAACCCCCGACAGGGGGATTCACCCCTCCACTTT.

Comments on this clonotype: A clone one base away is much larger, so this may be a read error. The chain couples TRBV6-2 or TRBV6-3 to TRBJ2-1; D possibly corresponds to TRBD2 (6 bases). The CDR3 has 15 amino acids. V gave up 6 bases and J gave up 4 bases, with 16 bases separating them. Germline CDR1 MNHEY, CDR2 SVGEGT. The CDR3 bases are TGTGCCAGCAGCCTGTCTAGCGCTAGATACAATGAGCAGTTCTTC. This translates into CASSLSSARYNEQFF.

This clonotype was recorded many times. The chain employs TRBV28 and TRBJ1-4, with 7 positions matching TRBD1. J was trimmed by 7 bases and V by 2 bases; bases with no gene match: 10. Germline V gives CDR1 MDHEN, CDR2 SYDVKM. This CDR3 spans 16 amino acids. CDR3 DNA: TGTGCCAGCAGTTTACCCTCAAGGGGGCGCGGTGAAAAACTGTTTTTT. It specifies CASSLPSRGRGEKLFF. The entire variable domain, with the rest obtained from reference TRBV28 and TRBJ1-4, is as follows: DVKVTQSSRYLVKRTGEKVFLECVQDMDHENMFWYRQDPGLGLRLIYFSYDVKMKEKGDIPEGYSVSREKKERFSLILESASTNQTSMYLCASSLPSRGRGEKLFFGSGTQLSVL.

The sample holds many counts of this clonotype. DNA of the CDR3: TGTGCCAGCAGTTACGTTACTAGCGGGAGCTCCGGGGAGCTGTTTTTT. Its protein product is CASSYVTSGSSGELFF. The V call is TRBV6-2 or TRBV6-3, the J call TRBJ2-2; TRBD2 aligns across 11 bases. Germline V gene data show CDR1 as MNHEY and CDR2 as SVGEGT. J gave up 6 bases and V 2 bases, and 5 bases lay outside the gene matches. The CDR3 loop spans 16 amino acids.

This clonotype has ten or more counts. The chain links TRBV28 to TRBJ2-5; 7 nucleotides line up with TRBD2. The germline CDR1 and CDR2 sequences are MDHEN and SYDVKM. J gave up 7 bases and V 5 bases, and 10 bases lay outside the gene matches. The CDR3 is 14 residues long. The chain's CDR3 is CASSRSGGKWTQYF. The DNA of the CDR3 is TGTGCCAGCAGTCGCTCCGGGGGGAAGTGGACCCAGTACTTC.

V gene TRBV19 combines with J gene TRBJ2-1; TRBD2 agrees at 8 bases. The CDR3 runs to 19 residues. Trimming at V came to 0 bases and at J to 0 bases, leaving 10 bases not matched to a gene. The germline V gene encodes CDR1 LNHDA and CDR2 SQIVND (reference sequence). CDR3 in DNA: TGTGCCAGTAGTATAGATGGCGCTAGCGGGTCGACCTCCTACAATGAGCAGTTCTTC. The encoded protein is CASSIDGASGSTSYNEQFF.

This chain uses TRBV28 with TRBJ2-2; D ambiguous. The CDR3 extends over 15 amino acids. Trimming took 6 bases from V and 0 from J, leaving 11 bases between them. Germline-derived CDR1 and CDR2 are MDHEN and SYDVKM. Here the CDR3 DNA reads TGTGCCAGCAGCCAAATAAACGCGAACACCGGGGAGCTGTTTTTT. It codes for CASSQINANTGELFF.

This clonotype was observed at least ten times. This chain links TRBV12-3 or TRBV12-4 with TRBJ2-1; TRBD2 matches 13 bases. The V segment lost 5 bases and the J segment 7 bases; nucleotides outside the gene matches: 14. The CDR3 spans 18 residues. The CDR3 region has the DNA TGTGCCAGCAGTAGCTCAGGGGTCACTAGCGGGAGGGAGAATGAGCAGTTCTTC. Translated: CASSSSGVTSGRENEQFF.

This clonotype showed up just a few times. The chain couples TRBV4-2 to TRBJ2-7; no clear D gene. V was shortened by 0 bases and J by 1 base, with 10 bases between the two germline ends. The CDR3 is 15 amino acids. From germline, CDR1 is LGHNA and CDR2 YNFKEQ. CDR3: CASSQDPGPSYEQYF. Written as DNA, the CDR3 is TGTGCCAGCAGCCAAGATCCGGGCCCGTCCTACGAGCAGTACTTC.

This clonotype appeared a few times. This CDR3 is CASSLNPGPYGYTF. As DNA, the CDR3 is TGTGCCAGCAGCTTAAACCCGGGGCCCTATGGCTACACCTTC. This chain connects TRBV7-3 to TRBJ1-2; perhaps TRBD1 as D (5 bases). V was pared by 1 base and J by 4 bases, with 10 bases between. The CDR3 covers 14 residues. Germline V lookup: CDR1 SGHTA, CDR2 FQGTGA.

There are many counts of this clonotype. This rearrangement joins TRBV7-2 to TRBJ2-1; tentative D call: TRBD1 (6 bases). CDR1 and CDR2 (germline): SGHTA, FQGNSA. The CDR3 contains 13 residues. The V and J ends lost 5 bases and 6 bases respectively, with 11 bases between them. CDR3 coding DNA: TGTGCCAGCAGCCTTACAGGGACCAATGAGCAGTTCTTC. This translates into CASSLTGTNEQFF.

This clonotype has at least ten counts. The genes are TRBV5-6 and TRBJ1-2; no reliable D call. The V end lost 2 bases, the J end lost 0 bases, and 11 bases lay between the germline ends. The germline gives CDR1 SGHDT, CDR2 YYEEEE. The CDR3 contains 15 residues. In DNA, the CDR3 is TGTGCCAGCAGCTTCCGGACGGTGGCTAACTATGGCTACACCTTC. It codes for CASSFRTVANYGYTF.

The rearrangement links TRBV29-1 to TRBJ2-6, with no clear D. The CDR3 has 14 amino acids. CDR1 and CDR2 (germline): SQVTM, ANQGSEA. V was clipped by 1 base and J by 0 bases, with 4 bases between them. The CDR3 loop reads CSVEGNSGANVLTF. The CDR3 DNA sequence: TGCAGCGTTGAAGGCAACTCTGGGGCCAACGTCCTGACTTTC. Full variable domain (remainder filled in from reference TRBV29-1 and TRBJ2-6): SAVISQKPSRDICQRGTSLTIQCQVDSQVTMMFWYRQQPGQSLTLIATANQGSEATYESGFVIDKFPISRPNLTFSTLTVSNMSPEDSSIYLCSVEGNSGANVLTFGAGSRLTVL.

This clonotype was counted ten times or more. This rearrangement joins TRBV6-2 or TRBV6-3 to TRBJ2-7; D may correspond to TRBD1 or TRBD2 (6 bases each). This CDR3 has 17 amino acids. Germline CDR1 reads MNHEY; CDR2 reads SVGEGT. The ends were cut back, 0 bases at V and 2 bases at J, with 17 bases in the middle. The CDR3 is CASSYSAGGTPTYEQYF. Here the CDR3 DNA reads TGTGCCAGCAGTTACTCGGCAGGCGGGACACCCACCTACGAGCAGTACTTC.

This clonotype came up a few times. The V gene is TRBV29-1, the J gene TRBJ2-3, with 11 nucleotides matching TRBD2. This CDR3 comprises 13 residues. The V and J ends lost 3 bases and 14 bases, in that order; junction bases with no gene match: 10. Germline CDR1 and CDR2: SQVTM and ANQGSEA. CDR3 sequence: CSVDRTSGSLRYF. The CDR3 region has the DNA TGCAGCGTTGATCGTACTAGCGGGAGTCTGAGGTATTTT.

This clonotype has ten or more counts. CDR3 amino acids: CASSLEGGGIHGYTF. The CDR3 DNA reads TGTGCCAGCAGCTTAGAAGGTGGTGGCATCCATGGCTACACCTTC. This chain connects TRBV7-2 to TRBJ1-2; no clear D gene. The germline V gene encodes CDR1 SGHTA and CDR2 FQGNSA. The CDR3 is 15 amino acids. The V and J ends lost 1 base and 6 bases respectively, with 15 bases between them.

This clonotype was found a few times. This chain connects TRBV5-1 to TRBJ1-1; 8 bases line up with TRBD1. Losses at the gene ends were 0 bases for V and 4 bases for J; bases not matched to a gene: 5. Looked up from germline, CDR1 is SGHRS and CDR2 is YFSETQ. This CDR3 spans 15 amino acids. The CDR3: CASSLGQGLRTEAFF. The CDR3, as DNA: TGCGCCAGCAGCTTGGGACAGGGGCTTCGCACTGAAGCTTTCTTT.

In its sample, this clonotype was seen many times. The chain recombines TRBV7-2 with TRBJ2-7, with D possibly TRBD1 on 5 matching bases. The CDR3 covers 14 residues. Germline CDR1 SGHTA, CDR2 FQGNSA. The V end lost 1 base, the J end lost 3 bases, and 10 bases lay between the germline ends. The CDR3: CASSLDQGIYEQYF. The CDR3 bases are TGTGCCAGCAGCTTAGATCAGGGTATCTACGAGCAGTACTTC.